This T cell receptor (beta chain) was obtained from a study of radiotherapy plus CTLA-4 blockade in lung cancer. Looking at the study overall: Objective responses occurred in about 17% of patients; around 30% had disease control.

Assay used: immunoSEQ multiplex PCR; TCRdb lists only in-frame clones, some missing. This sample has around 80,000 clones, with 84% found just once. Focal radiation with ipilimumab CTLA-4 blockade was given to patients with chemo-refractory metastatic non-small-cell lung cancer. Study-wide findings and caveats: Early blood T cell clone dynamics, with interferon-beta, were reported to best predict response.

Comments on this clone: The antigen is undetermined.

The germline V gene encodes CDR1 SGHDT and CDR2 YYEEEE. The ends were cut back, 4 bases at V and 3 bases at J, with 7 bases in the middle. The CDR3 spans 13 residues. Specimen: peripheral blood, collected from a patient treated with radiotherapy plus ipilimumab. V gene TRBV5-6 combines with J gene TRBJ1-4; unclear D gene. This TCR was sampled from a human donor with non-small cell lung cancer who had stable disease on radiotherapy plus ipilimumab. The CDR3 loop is CASSKWPNEKLFF. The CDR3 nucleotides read TGTGCCAGCAGCAAGTGGCCTAATGAAAAACTGTTTTTT.